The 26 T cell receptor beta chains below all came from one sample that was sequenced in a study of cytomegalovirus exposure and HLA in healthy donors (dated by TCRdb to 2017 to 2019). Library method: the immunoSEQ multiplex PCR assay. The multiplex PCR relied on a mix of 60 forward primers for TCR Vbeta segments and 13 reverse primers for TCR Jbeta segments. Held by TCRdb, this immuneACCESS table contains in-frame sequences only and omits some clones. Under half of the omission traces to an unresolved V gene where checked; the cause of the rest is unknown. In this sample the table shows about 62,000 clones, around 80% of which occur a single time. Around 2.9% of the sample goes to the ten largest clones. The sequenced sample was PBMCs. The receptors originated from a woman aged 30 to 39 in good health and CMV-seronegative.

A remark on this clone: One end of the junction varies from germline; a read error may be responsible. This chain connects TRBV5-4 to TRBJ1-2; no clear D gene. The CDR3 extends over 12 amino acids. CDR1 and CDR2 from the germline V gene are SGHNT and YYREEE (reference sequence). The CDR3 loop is CASSLDKSQAYF. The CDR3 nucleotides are TGTGCCAGCAGCTTGGATAAGTCTCAAGCATACTTC.

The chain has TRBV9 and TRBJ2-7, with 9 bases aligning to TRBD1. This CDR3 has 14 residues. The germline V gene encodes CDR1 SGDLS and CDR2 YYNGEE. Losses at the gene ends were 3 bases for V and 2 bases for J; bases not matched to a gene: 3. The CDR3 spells CASSDRDRAYEQYF. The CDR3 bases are TGTGCCAGCAGCGATAGGGACAGGGCCTACGAGCAGTACTTC.

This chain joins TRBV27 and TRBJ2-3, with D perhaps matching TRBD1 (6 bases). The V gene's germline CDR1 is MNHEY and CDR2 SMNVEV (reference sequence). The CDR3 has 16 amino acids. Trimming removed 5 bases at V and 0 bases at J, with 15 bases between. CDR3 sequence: CASSELTGFSTDTQYF. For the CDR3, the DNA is TGTGCCAGCAGTGAACTCACAGGGTTTAGCACAGATACGCAGTATTTT.

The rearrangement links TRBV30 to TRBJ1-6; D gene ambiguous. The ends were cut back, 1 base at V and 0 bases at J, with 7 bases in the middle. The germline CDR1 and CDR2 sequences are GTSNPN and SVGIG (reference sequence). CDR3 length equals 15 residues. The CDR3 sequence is CAWSGRVSYNSPLHF. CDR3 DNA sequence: TGTGCCTGGAGTGGGAGGGTCTCCTATAATTCACCCCTCCACTTT.

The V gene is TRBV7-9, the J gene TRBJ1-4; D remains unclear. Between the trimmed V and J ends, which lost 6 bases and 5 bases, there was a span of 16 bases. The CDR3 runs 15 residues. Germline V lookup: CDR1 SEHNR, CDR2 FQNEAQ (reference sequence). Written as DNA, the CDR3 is TGTGCCAGCAGTAAGCCGCGGGCTTTGAATGAAAAACTGTTTTTT. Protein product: CASSKPRALNEKLFF.

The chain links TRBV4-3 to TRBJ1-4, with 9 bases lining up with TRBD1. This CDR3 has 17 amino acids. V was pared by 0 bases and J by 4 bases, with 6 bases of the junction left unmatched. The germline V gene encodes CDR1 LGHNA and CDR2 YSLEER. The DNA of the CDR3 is TGCGCCAGCAGCCAAGACCCGGGGGGACAGGGTAATGAAAAACTGTTTTTT. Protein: CASSQDPGGQGNEKLFF.

The CDR3 nucleotides are TGTGCCAGCAGCTTAAGGGAGGACAGGTACTACGAGCAGTACTTC. Its protein is CASSLREDRYYEQYF. V and J are TRBV5-5 and TRBJ2-7; tentatively, D is TRBD1 (7 bases). The CDR3 consists of 15 residues. V lost 2 bases, J lost 3 bases, and 15 bases lay in between. The V gene's germline CDR1 is SGHKS and CDR2 YYEKEE (reference sequence).

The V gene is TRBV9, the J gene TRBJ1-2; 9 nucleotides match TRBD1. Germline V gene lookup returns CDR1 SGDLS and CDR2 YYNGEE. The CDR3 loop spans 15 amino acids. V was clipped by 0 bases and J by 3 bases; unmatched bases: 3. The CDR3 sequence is CASSVAGDRDYGYTF. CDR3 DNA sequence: TGTGCCAGCAGCGTAGCGGGGGACAGGGACTATGGCTACACCTTC.

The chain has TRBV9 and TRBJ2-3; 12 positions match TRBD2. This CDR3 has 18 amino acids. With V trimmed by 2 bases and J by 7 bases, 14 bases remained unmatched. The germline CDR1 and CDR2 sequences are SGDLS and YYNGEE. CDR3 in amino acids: CASSVPLAGGPNPNTQYF. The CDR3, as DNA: TGTGCCAGCAGCGTCCCACTAGCGGGGGGCCCTAACCCAAATACGCAGTATTTT.

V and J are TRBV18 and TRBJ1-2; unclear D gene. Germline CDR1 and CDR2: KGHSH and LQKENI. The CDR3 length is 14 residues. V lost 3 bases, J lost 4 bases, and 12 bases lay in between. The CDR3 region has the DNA TGTGCCAGCTCACCGCTCAGGTTTCTCTATGGCTACACCTTC. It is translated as CASSPLRFLYGYTF.

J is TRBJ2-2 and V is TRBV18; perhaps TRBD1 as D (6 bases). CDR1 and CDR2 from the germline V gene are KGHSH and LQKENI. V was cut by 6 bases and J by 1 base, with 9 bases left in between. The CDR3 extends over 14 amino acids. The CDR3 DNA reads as TGTGCCAGCTCGCAGGACAGGAACACCGGGGAGCTGTTTTTT. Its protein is CASSQDRNTGELFF.

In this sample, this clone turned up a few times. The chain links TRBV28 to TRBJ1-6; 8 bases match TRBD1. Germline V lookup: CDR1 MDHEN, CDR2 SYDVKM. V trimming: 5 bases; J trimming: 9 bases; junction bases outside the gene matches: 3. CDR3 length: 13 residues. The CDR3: CASSDTGGSPLHF. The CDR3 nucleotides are TGTGCCAGCAGTGATACAGGGGGTTCACCCCTCCACTTT.

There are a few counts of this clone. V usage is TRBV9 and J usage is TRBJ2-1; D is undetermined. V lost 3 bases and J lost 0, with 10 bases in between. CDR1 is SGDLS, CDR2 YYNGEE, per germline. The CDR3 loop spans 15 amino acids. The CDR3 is CASSAILSSYNEQFF. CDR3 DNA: TGTGCCAGCAGCGCGATACTGAGCTCCTACAATGAGCAGTTCTTC.

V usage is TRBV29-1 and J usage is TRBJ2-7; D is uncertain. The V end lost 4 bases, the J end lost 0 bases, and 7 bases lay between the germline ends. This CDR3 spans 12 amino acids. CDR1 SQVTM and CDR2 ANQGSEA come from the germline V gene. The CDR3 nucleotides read TGCAGCGTTGGTGACATCTCCTACGAGCAGTACTTC. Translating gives CSVGDISYEQYF.

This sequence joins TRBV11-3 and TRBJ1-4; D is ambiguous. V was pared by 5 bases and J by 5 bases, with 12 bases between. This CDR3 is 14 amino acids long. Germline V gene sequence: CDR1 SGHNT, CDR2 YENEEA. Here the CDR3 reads CASSLRDGNEKLFF. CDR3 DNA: TGTGCCAGCAGCCTTCGCGACGGGAATGAAAAACTGTTTTTT.

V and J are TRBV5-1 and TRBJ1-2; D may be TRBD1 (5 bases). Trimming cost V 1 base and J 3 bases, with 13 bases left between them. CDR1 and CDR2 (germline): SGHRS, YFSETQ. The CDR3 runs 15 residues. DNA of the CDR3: TGCGCCAGCAGCTTGACCCAGGGAACTGACTATGGCTACACCTTC. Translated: CASSLTQGTDYGYTF.

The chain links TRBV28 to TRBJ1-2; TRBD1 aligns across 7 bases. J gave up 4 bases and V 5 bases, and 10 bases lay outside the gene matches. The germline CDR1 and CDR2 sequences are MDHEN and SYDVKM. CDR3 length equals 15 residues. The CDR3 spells CASSEEFGTAYGYTF. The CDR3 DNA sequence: TGTGCCAGCAGTGAAGAATTTGGGACAGCCTATGGCTACACCTTC.

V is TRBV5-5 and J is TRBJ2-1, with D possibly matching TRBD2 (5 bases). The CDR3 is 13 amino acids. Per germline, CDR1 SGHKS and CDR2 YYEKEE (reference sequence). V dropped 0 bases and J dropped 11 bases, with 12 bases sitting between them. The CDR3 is CASSLVRETKQFF. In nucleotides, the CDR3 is TGTGCCAGCAGCTTGGTACGGGAAACTAAGCAGTTCTTC.

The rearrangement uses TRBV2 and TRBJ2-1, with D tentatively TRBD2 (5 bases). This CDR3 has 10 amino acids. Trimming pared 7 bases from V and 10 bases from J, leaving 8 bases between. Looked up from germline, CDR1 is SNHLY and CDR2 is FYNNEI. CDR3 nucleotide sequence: TGTGCCAGCATTGGACTCGAGCAGTTCTTC. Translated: CASIGLEQFF.

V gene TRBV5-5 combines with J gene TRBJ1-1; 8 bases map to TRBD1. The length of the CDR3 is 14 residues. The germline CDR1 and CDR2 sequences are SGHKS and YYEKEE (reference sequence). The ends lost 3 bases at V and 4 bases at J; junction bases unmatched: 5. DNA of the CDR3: TGTGCCAGCAGCTGGGCAGGGGGCGGCACTGAAGCTTTCTTT. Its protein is CASSWAGGGTEAFF.

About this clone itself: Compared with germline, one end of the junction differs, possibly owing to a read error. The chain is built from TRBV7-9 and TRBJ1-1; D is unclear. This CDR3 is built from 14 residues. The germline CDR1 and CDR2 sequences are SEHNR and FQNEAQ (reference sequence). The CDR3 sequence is CSSSKPGMNTEAFF. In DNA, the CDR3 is TGTTCCAGCAGCAAGCCCGGGATGAACACTGAAGCTTTCTTT.

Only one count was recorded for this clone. CDR3 in amino acids: CAWSVQPVPSYEQYF. CDR3 nucleotide sequence: TGTGCCTGGAGTGTACAGCCGGTCCCCTCCTACGAGCAGTACTTC. This chain connects TRBV30 to TRBJ2-7; D uncertain. V was clipped by 0 bases and J by 0 bases, with 12 bases between them. CDR3 length equals 15 residues. CDR1 and CDR2 from the germline V gene are GTSNPN and SVGIG (reference sequence).

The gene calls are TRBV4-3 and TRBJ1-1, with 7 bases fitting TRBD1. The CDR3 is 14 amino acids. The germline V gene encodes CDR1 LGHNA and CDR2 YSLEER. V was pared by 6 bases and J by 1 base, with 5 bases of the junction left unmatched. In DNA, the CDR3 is TGCGCCAGCAGAAAGGGGGCAACGAACACTGAAGCTTTCTTT. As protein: CASRKGATNTEAFF.

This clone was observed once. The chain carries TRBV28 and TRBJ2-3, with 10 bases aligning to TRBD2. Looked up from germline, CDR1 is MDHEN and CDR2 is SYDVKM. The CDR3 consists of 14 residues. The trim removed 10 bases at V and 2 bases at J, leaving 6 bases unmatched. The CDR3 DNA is TGTGCCACCGAGAGCGGGGGGGCCACAGATACGCAGTATTTT. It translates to CATESGGATDTQYF.

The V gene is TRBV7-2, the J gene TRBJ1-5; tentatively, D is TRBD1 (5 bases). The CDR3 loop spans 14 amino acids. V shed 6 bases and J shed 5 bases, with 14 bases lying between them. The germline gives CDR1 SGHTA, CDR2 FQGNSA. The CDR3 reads CASSIGGGDQPQHF. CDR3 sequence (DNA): TGTGCCAGCAGTATAGGCGGGGGGGATCAGCCCCAGCATTTT.

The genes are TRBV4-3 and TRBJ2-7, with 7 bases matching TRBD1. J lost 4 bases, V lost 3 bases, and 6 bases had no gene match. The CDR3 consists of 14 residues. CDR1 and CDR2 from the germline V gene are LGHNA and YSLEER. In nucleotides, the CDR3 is TGCGCCAGCAGCCATGGACAGGCTCGGTACGAGCAGTACTTC. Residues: CASSHGQARYEQYF.